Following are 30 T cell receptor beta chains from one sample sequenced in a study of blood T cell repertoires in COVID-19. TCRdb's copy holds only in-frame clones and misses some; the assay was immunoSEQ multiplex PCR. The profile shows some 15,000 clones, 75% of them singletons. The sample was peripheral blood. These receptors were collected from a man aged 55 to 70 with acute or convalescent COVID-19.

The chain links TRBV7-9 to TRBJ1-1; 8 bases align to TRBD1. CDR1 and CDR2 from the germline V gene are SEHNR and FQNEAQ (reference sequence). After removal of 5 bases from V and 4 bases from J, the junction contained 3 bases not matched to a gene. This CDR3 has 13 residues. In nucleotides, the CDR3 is TGTGCCAGCAGCGAAACAGGGGGCACTGAAGCTTTCTTT. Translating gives CASSETGGTEAFF.

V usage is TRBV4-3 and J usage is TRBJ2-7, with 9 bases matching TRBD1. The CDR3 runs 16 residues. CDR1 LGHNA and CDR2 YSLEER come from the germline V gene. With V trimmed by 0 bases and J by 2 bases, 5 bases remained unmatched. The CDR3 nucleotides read TGCGCCAGCAGCCAAGAGGGGACAGGGCAAACCTACGAGCAGTACTTC. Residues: CASSQEGTGQTYEQYF.

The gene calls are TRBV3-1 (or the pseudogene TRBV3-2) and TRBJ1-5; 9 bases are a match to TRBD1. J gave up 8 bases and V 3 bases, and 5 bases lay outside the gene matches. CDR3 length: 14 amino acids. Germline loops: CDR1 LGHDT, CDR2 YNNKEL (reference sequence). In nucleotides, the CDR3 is TGTGCCAGCAGCCACGGGACAGGGAAAGAGCCCCAGCATTTT. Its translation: CASSHGTGKEPQHF.

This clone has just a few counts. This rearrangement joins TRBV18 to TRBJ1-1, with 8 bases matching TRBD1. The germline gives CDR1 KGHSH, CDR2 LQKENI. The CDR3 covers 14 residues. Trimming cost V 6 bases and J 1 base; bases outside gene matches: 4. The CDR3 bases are TGTGCCAGCTCTCTTGACAGGGGGAACACTGAAGCTTTCTTT. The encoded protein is CASSLDRGNTEAFF.

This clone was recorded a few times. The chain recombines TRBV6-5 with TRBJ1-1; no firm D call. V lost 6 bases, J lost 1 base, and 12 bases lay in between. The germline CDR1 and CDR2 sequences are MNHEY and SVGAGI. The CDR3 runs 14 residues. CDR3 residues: CASSDYAKNTEAFF. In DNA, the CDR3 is TGTGCCAGCAGCGACTACGCCAAGAACACTGAAGCTTTCTTT.

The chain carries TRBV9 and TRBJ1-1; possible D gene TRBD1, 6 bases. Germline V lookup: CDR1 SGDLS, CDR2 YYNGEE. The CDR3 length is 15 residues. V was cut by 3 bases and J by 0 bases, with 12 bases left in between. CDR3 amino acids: CASSGAGALNTEAFF. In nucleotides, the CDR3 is TGTGCCAGCAGCGGAGCAGGGGCGCTGAACACTGAAGCTTTCTTT.

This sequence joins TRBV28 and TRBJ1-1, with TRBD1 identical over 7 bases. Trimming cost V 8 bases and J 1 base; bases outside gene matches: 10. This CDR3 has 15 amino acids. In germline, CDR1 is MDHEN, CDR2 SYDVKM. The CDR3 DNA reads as TGTGCCAGCCAGATAACCGGGACAGCGAACACTGAAGCTTTCTTT. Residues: CASQITGTANTEAFF.

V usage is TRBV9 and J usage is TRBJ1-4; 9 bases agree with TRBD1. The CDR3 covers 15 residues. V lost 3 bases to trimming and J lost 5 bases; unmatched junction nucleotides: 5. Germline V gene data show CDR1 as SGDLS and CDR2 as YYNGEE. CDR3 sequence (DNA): TGTGCCAGCAGCGGATTAGACAGGGGGAATGAAAAACTGTTTTTT. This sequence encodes CASSGLDRGNEKLFF.

The CDR3 spells CASSQDGTARGTEAFF. CDR3 coding DNA: TGCGCCAGCAGCCAAGATGGTACAGCCCGTGGCACTGAAGCTTTCTTT. This chain uses TRBV4-3 with TRBJ1-1; the D is unclear. This CDR3 spans 16 amino acids. Germline CDR1 is LGHNA and CDR2 is YSLEER. V lost 0 bases to trimming and J lost 4 bases, with 15 bases between them.

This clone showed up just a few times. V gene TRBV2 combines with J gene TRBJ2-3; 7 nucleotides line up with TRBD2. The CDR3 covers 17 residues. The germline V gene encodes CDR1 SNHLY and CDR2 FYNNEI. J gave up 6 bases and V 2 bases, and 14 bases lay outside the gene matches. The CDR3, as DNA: TGTGCCAGCAGTGAAAGGGGTGCCGGCGGGGGAAAGGATACGCAGTATTTT. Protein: CASSERGAGGGKDTQYF.

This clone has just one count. The CDR3 protein is CASSLGPGSPYEQYF. The CDR3 bases are TGTGCCAGCAGCTTAGGCCCCGGTTCCCCCTACGAGCAGTACTTC. J is TRBJ2-7 and V is TRBV11-2; no clear D. Germline-derived CDR1 and CDR2 are SGHAT and FQNNGV. The CDR3 totals 15 residues. Between the trimmed V and J ends, which lost 1 base and 2 bases, there was a span of 12 bases.

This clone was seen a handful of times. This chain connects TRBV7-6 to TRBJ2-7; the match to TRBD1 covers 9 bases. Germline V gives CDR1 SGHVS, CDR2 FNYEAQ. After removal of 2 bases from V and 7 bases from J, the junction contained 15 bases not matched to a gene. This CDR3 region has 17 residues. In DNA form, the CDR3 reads TGTGCCAGCAGCTTACCCCGGCCAGGGACAGGGTTTCGGGAGCAGTACTTC. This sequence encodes CASSLPRPGTGFREQYF. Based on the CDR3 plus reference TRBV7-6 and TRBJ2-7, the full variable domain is GAGVSQSPRYKVTKRGQDVALRCDPISGHVSLYWYRQALGQGPEFLTYFNYEAQQDKSGLPNDRFSAERPEGSISTLTIQRTEQRDSAMYRCASSLPRPGTGFREQYFGPGTRLTVT.

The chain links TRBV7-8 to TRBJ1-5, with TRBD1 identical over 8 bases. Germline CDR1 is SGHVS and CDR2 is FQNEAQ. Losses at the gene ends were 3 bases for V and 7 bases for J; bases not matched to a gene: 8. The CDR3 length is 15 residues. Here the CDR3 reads CASSLRGQGRQPQHF. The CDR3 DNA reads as TGTGCCAGCAGCTTGAGAGGACAGGGCCGACAGCCCCAGCATTTT.

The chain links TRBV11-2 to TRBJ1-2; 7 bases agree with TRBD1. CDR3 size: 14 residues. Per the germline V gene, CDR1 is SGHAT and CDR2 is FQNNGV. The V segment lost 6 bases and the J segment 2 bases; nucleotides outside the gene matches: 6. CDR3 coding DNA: TGTGCCAGCAGTCGACAGGGAACAAACTATGGCTACACCTTC. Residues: CASSRQGTNYGYTF.

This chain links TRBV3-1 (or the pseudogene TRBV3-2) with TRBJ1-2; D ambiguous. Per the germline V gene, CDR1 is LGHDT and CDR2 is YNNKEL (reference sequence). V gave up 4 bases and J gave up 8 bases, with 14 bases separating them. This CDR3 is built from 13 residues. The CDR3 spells CASSPESGSGYTF. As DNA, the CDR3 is TGTGCCAGCAGCCCTGAGTCGGGTAGCGGCTACACCTTC.

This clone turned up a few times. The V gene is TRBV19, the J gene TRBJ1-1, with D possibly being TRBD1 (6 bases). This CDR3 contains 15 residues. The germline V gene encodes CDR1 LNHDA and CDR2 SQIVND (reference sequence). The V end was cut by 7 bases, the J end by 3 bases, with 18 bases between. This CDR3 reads CASTIIGAGDTEAFF. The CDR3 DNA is TGTGCCAGTACTATCATTGGGGCAGGGGACACTGAAGCTTTCTTT.

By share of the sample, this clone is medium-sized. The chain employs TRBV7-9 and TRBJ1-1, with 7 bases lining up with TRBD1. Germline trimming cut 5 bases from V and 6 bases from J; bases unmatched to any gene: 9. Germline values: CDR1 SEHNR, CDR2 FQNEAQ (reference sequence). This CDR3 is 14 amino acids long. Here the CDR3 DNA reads TGTGCCAGCAGCCAGACAGGGTTGCTAGCTGAAGCTTTCTTT. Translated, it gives CASSQTGLLAEAFF. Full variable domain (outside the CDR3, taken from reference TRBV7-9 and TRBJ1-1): DTGVSQNPRHKITKRGQNVTFRCDPISEHNRLYWYRQTLGQGPEFLTYFQNEAQLEKSRLLSDRFSAERPKGSFSTLEIQRTEQGDSAMYLCASSQTGLLAEAFFGQGTRLTVV.

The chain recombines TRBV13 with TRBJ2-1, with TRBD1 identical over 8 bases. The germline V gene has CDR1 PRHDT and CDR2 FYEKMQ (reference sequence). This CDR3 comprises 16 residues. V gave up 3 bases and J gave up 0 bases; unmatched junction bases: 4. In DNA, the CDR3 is TGTGCCAGCAGCTTCAGACAGGGGTCCTCCTACAATGAGCAGTTCTTC. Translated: CASSFRQGSSYNEQFF.

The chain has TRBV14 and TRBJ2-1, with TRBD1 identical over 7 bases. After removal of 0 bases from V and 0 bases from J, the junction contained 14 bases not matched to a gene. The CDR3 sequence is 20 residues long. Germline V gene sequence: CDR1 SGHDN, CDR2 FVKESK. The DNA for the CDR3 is TGTGCCAGCAGCCAAGATCTGCAGGGGGTAGGATCGGGCTCCTACAATGAGCAGTTCTTC. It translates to CASSQDLQGVGSGSYNEQFF.

CDR3 sequence reads: CASSWTSGDTGELFF. In DNA, the CDR3 is TGTGCCAGCAGCTGGACTAGCGGAGACACCGGGGAGCTGTTTTTT. This chain connects TRBV7-8 to TRBJ2-2, with TRBD2 matching 10 bases. Germline V gene sequence: CDR1 SGHVS, CDR2 FQNEAQ. Germline trimming cut 4 bases from V and 3 bases from J; bases unmatched to any gene: 2. The CDR3 sequence is 15 residues long.

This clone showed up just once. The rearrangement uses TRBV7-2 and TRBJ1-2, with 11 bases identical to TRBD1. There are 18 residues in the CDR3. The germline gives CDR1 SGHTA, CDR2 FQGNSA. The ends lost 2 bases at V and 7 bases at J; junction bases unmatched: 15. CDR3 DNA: TGTGCCAGCAGCTTATCTCTGTTCCCTGGACAGGGGGCTGGTGGCTACACCTTC. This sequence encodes CASSLSLFPGQGAGGYTF.

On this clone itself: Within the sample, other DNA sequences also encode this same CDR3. DNA for the CDR3: TGCAGCGTGGAGGGACAGGGGGCGTCTGAAGCTTTCTTT. Translating gives CSVEGQGASEAFF. This chain connects TRBV29-1 to TRBJ1-1; TRBD1 aligns across 12 bases. Germline V gene lookup returns CDR1 SQVTM and CDR2 ANQGSEA. The CDR3 covers 13 residues. The trim removed 6 bases at V and 6 bases at J, leaving 5 bases unmatched.

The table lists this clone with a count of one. CDR3 DNA sequence: TGTGCCAGCAGCTTAGATGGGAGATATGGCTACACCTTC. It encodes CASSLDGRYGYTF. The V and J genes are TRBV11-2 and TRBJ1-2; D remains unclear. Trimming removed 0 bases from V and 5 bases from J, with 7 bases in between. The germline CDR1 and CDR2 sequences are SGHAT and FQNNGV. This CDR3 is built from 13 residues.

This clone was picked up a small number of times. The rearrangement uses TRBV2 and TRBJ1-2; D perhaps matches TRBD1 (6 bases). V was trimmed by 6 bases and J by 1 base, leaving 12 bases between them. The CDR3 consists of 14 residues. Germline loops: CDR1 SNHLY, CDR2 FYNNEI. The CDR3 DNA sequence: TGTGCCAGCAGGTCACAGGGCGGTAACTATGGCTACACCTTC. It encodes CASRSQGGNYGYTF.

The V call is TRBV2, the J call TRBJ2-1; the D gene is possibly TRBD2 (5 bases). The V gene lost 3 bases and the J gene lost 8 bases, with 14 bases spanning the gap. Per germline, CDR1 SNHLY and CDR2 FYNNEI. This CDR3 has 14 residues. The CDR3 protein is CASSDTGGRDEQFF. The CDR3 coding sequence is TGTGCCAGCAGTGATACTGGCGGGCGAGATGAGCAGTTCTTC. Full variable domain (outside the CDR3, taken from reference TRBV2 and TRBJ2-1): EPEVTQTPSHQVTQMGQEVILRCVPISNHLYFYWYRQILGQKVEFLVSFYNNEISEKSEIFDDQFSVERPDGSNFTLKIRSTKLEDSAMYFCASSDTGGRDEQFFGPGTRLTVL.

For the CDR3, the DNA is TGTGCCAGCAGCTCCACCCCGGGGGGGCCCTACGAGCAGTACTTC. It translates to CASSSTPGGPYEQYF. This chain uses TRBV3-1 (or the pseudogene TRBV3-2) with TRBJ2-7, with TRBD2 matching over 8 bases. This CDR3 contains 15 residues. Trimming took 5 bases from V and 2 from J; bases not matched to a gene: 8. The germline V gene encodes CDR1 LGHDT and CDR2 YNNKEL (reference sequence).

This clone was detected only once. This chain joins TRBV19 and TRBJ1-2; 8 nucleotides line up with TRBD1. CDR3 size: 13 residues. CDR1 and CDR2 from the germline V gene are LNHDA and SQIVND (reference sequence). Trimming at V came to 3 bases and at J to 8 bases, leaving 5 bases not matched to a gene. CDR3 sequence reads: CASSIQGAGGYTF. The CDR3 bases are TGTGCCAGTAGTATCCAGGGGGCGGGCGGCTACACCTTC. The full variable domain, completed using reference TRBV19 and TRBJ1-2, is DGGITQSPKYLFRKEGQNVTLSCEQNLNHDAMYWYRQDPGQGLRLIYYSQIVNDFQKGDIAEGYSVSREKKESFPLTVTSAQKNPTAFYLCASSIQGAGGYTFGSGTRLTVV.

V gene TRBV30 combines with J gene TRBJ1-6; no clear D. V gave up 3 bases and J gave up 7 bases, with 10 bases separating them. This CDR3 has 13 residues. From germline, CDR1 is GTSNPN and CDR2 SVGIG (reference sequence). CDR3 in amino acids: CAWRKEENSPLHF. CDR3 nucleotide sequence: TGTGCCTGGAGAAAAGAAGAGAATTCACCCCTCCACTTT. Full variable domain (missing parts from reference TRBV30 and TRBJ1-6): SQTIHQWPATLVQPVGSPLSLECTVEGTSNPNLYWYRQAAGRGLQLLFYSVGIGQISSEVPQNLSASRPQDRQFILSSKKLLLSDSGFYLCAWRKEENSPLHFGNGTRLTVT.

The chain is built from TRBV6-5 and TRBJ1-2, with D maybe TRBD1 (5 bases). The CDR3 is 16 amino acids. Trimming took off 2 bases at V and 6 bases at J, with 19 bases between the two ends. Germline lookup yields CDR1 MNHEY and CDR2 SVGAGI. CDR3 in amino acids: CASSYGTWGGVNGYTF. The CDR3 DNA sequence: TGTGCCAGCAGTTACGGGACCTGGGGAGGGGTGAATGGCTACACCTTC.

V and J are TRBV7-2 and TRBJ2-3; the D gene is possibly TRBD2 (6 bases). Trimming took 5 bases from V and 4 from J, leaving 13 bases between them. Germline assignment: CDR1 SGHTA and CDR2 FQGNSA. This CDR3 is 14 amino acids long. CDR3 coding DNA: TGTGCCAGCAGCCCACGGTGGGGGGCAGATACGCAGTATTTT. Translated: CASSPRWGADTQYF.